The 10 T cell receptor beta chains given below trace back to one sample, sequenced in a study of blood T cells in healthy people across ages. A second PCR, run for roughly 7 to 11 cycles, used a sample-barcoded 5' primer plus a J-beta primer mix. TCRdb called the 5' RACE reads again in MiXCR, with one record for every CDR3 protein. The table has 800,000 to 950,000 distinct CDR3 sequences, around 49% seen once. Sequencing was carried out using blood. The receptor set was obtained from a man aged 30-40 years in good health.

This chain links TRBV27 with TRBJ2-3, with D perhaps TRBD1 or TRBD2 (5 bases each). This CDR3 region has 16 residues. Per the germline V gene, CDR1 is MNHEY and CDR2 is SMNVEV (reference sequence). V lost 6 bases, J lost 3 bases, and 19 bases lay in between. In DNA, the CDR3 is TGTGCCAGCAGCCCCTTCAACGGGGCGCGTACAGATACGCAGTATTTT. This sequence encodes CASSPFNGARTDTQYF.

There are a few counts of this clonotype. The V gene is TRBV29-1, the J gene TRBJ2-1, with 8 bases fitting TRBD2. The J segment lost 2 bases and the V segment lost 0 bases, leaving 12 bases of the junction unmatched. Per the germline V gene, CDR1 is SQVTM and CDR2 is ANQGSEA. CDR3 length: 18 residues. The CDR3 loop reads CSVEDHLTQRGTYNEQFF. CDR3 DNA: TGCAGCGTTGAAGACCACCTAACCCAGCGGGGGACCTACAATGAGCAGTTCTTC.

The chain recombines TRBV5-1 with TRBJ2-7, with 9 positions matching TRBD1. This CDR3 region has 14 residues. Germline CDR1 and CDR2: SGHRS and YFSETQ. Unmatched junction bases numbered 5, after V lost 6 bases and J lost 1 base. As DNA, the CDR3 is TGCGCCAGCATGACCGGGACAGGGTCCTACGAGCAGTACTTC. Protein sequence: CASMTGTGSYEQYF.

The chain has TRBV10-3 and TRBJ2-3; D remains unclear. CDR1 and CDR2 from the germline V gene are ENHRY and SYGVKD. The V and J ends lost 10 bases and 4 bases respectively, with 15 bases between them. This CDR3 is built from 13 residues. The CDR3 loop is CATSTSAADTQYF. In nucleotides, the CDR3 is TGTGCCACCTCGACAAGCGCGGCAGATACGCAGTATTTT.

This clonotype turned up a few times. The chain couples TRBV9 to TRBJ2-3; 8 bases agree with TRBD1. V lost 0 bases, J lost 2 bases, and 5 bases stayed unmatched. The CDR3 loop spans 16 amino acids. The germline V gene encodes CDR1 SGDLS and CDR2 YYNGEE. The chain's CDR3 is CASSVASRGHTDTQYF. In DNA, the CDR3 is TGTGCCAGCAGCGTAGCTAGCAGGGGGCACACAGATACGCAGTATTTT.

This sequence joins TRBV7-9 and TRBJ2-7, with 9 bases aligning to TRBD1. The CDR3 is 15 residues long. After removal of 2 bases from V and 2 bases from J, the junction contained 4 bases not matched to a gene. Germline CDR1 is SEHNR and CDR2 is FQNEAQ (reference sequence). The CDR3 region has the DNA TGTGCCAGCAGCTTAAAGGGACAGGGACCCTACGAGCAGTACTTC. Translated: CASSLKGQGPYEQYF. Based on the CDR3 plus reference TRBV7-9 and TRBJ2-7, the full variable domain is DTGVSQNPRHKITKRGQNVTFRCDPISEHNRLYWYRQTLGQGPEFLTYFQNEAQLEKSRLLSDRFSAERPKGSFSTLEIQRTEQGDSAMYLCASSLKGQGPYEQYFGPGTRLTVT.

This clonotype showed up many times. The rearrangement uses TRBV20-1 and TRBJ2-7; weak D call: TRBD2 (6 bases). V lost 6 bases and J 3 bases, leaving 15 bases between the germline ends. The CDR3 sequence is 13 residues long. Germline V lookup: CDR1 DFQATT, CDR2 SNEGSKA (reference sequence). DNA of the CDR3: TGCAGTGCCCCGACGGGGGAAAACTACGAGCAGTACTTC. Encoded protein: CSAPTGENYEQYF.

This clonotype was counted between two and nine times. The CDR3, as DNA: TGCGCCAGCAGCCCGACCCCGACAGGGGTTAATTCACCCCTCCACTTT. Residues: CASSPTPTGVNSPLHF. The chain couples TRBV5-1 to TRBJ1-6; TRBD1 aligns across 8 bases. The V gene's germline CDR1 is SGHRS and CDR2 YFSETQ. The CDR3 length is 16 residues. The ends lost 4 bases at V and 6 bases at J; junction bases unmatched: 9.

Many counts were recorded for this clonotype. CDR3 in amino acids: CASSQEPSNTDTQYF. CDR3 coding DNA: TGTGCCAGCAGCCAAGAGCCTAGCAACACAGATACGCAGTATTTT. J is TRBJ2-3 and V is TRBV4-2, with D tentatively TRBD2 (5 bases). From germline, CDR1 is LGHNA and CDR2 YNFKEQ. Trimming shortened V by 0 bases and J by 2 bases, and 9 bases separated the two germline ends. The CDR3 contains 15 residues.

This clonotype was observed a few times. This sequence joins TRBV6-2 or TRBV6-3 and TRBJ2-5; perhaps TRBD2 as D (6 bases). Germline lookup yields CDR1 MNHEY and CDR2 SVGEGT. V shed 7 bases and J shed 2 bases, with 11 bases lying between them. The CDR3 totals 13 residues. The CDR3 DNA reads TGTGCCAGCACAGCGGGTCATCAAGAGACCCAGTACTTC. It encodes CASTAGHQETQYF.